These 5 T cell receptor beta chains originate from one sample sequenced in a study of blood T cells in healthy people across ages. A J-beta primer mix and a sample-barcoded 5' primer were used in a second PCR of roughly 7 to 12 cycles. TCRdb reprocessed the 5' RACE reads with MiXCR, giving one entry per CDR3 protein. This sample has about 780,000 distinct CDR3 sequences, with around 68% found just once. Sample: blood. These receptors all stem from a man under 40 in good health.

The CDR3 region has the DNA TGTGCCAGCAGTTACGGCGCCTTCAGCAATGCCGAGCAGTACTTC. The encoded protein is CASSYGAFSNAEQYF. The V gene is TRBV6-6, the J gene TRBJ2-7, with D unclear. V was pared by 2 bases and J by 6 bases, with 17 bases between. The CDR3 loop spans 15 amino acids. From germline, CDR1 is MNHNY and CDR2 SVGAGI (reference sequence).

This clonotype was observed a single time. The V call is TRBV12-3 or TRBV12-4, the J call TRBJ2-3; the D gene is possibly TRBD2 (7 bases). The length of the CDR3 is 15 residues. Trimming took 6 bases from V and 4 from J, leaving 17 bases between them. The CDR3 DNA is TGTGCCAGCAGGGATGACAGGCGGGAGTCAGATACGCAGTATTTT. The encoded protein is CASRDDRRESDTQYF.

The genes are TRBV9 and TRBJ2-1; possibly TRBD2 for D (6 bases). CDR1 is SGDLS, CDR2 YYNGEE, per germline. With 2 bases removed from V and 5 bases from J, the gap between germline ends came to 26 bases. The CDR3 runs 19 residues. The CDR3, as DNA: TGTGCCAGCAGCGTTAAAGGGACGGAGGGGTTCCCCCAGCACAATGAGCAGTTCTTC. Residues: CASSVKGTEGFPQHNEQFF.

V is TRBV7-2 and J is TRBJ2-1; TRBD2 aligns across 10 bases. V lost 2 bases, J lost 7 bases, and 11 bases stayed unmatched. The CDR3 sequence is 17 residues long. Germline values: CDR1 SGHTA, CDR2 FQGNSA. The DNA of the CDR3 is TGTGCCAGCAGCTTATGGGGCTTTAGCGGGGGGACGAATGAGCAGTTCTTC. It translates to CASSLWGFSGGTNEQFF.

The CDR3 bases are TGTGCCAGCAGCTTTGTCGACCCGGGACGTTCGGACTATGGCTACACCTTC. It codes for CASSFVDPGRSDYGYTF. The chain carries TRBV7-2 and TRBJ1-2; a weak D match, TRBD1 (5 bases). The CDR3 covers 17 residues. The germline V gene encodes CDR1 SGHTA and CDR2 FQGNSA. Between the trimmed V and J ends, which lost 3 bases and 3 bases, there was a span of 20 bases.